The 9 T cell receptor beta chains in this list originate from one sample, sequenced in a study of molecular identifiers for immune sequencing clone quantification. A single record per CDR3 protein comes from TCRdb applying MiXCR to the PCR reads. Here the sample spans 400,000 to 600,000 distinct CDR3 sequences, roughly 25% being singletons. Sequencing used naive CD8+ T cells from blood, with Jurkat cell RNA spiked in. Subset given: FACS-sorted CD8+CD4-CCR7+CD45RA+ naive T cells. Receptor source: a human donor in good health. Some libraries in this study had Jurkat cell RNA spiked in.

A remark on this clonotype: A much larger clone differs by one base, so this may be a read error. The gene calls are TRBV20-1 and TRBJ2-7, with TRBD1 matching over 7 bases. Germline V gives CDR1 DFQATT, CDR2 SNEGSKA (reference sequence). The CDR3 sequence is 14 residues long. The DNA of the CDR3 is TGCAGTGCTACCCGGGACAGTAGCTCCTACGGGCAGTACTTC. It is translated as CSATRDSSSYGQYF.

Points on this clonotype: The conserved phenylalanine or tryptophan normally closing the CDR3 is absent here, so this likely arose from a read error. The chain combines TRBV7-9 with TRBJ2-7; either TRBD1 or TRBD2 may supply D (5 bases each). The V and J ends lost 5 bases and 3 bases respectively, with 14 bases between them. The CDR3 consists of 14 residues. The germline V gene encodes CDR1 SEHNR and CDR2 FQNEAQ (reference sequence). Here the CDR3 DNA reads TGTGCCAGCAGCGGTGGGACGGTGAACTACGAGCAGTACTCC. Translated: CASSGGTVNYEQYS.

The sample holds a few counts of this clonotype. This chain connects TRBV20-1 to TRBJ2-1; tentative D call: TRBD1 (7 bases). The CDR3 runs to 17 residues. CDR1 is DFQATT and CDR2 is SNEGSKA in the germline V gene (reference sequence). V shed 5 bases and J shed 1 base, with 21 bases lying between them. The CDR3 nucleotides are TGCAGTGCTTCCCCTTCAGGGGGGACACGATCCTACAATGAGCAGTTCTTC. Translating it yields CSASPSGGTRSYNEQFF.

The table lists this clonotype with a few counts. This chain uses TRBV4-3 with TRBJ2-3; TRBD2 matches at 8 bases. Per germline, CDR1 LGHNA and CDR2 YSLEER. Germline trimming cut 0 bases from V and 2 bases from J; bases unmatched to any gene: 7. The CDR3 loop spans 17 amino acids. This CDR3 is CASSQDYSGELTDTQYF. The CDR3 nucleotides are TGCGCCAGCAGCCAAGACTATAGCGGGGAGCTCACAGATACGCAGTATTTT.

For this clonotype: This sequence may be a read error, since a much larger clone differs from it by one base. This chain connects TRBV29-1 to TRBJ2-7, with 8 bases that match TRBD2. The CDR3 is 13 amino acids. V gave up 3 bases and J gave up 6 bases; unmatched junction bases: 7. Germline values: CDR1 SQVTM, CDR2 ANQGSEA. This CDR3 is CSVEDGGVCEQYF. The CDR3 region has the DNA TGCAGCGTTGAGGACGGGGGGGTGTGCGAGCAGTACTTC.

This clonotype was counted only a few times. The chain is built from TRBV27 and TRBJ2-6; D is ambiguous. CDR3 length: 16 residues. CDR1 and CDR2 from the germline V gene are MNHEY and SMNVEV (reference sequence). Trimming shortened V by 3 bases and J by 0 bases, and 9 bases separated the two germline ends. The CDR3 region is CASSLIHVSGANVLTF. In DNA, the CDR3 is TGTGCCAGCAGTTTGATACATGTCTCTGGGGCCAACGTCCTGACTTTC.

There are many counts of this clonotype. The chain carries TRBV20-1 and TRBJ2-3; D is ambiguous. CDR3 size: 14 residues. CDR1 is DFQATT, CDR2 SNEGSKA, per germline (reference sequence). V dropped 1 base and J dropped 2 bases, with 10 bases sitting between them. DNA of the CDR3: TGCAGTGCTAGAGTCCCGCGACACACAGATACGCAGTATTTT. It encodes CSARVPRHTDTQYF.

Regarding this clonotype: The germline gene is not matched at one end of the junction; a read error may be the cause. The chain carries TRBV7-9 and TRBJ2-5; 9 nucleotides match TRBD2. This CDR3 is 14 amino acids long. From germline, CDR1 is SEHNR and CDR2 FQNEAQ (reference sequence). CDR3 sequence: CASSAIAGEEPQYF. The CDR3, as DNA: TGTGCCAGCAGCGCGATAGCGGGGGAAGAGCCCCAGTACTTC.

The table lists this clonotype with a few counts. CDR3 sequence: CATSRDQGADTEAFF. DNA of the CDR3: TGTGCCACCAGCAGAGATCAGGGGGCCGACACTGAAGCTTTCTTT. The chain employs TRBV15 and TRBJ1-1, with 8 bases that match TRBD1. CDR3 size: 15 residues. J lost 3 bases, V lost 0 bases, and 3 bases had no gene match. In germline, CDR1 is LNHNV, CDR2 YYDKDF (reference sequence).